These T cell receptor beta chains were read from a single sample in a study of CD8+ T cells in alopecia areata. Profiling relied on immunoSEQ multiplex PCR, and the TCRdb table lists in-frame clones only, not all of them. The sample lists about 150,000 clones, roughly two thirds occurring once. The sample consisted of CD4+ T cells sorted from blood, taken at week 4, from a patient treated with tofacitinib. The source is a human donor with alopecia areata. CDR3s include the opening cysteine and the closing phenylalanine or tryptophan. D genes are given only for firm matches. The listing skips clone size in some rows; elsewhere it reads once, few, many or a size class.

v_gene	d_gene	j_gene	abundance	CDR3nt	CDR3aa
TRBV5-4	.	TRBJ1-1	.	TGTGCCGGGGGCGGGGTAGGGACTGAAGCTTTCTTT	CAGGGVGTEAFF
TRBV30	.	TRBJ2-2	.	TGTGCCTGGAGTGTACGGGTGGGCGGGATTATAGGGGAGCTGTTTTTT	CAWSVRVGGIIGELFF
TRBV30	TRBD1	TRBJ1-2	.	TGTGCCTGGAGTGTACAGGGGACAGTCTATGGCTACACCTTC	CAWSVQGTVYGYTF
TRBV29-1	TRBD2	TRBJ2-5	.	TGCAGCGTTGTTGGGACTAGCGGGGGTATACCGACCCAGTACTTC	CSVVGTSGGIPTQYF
TRBV29-1	.	TRBJ2-1	few	TGCAGCGTTGATGGGCCAGGGATCTACAATGAGCAGTTCTTC	CSVDGPGIYNEQFF
TRBV6-5	TRBD1	TRBJ2-5	.	TGTGCCAGCAGGGGTGACAGGGGCCCAGAGACCCAGTACTTC	CASRGDRGPETQYF
TRBV2	.	TRBJ1-2	.	TGTGCCAGCAGTGTAGGGGTGCGGGGCTACACCTTC	CASSVGVRGYTF
TRBV7-8	TRBD2	TRBJ2-1	many	TGTGCCAGCAGCCTCCGGACTAGCGGAGGCGAGCAGTTCTTC	CASSLRTSGGEQFF
TRBV30	TRBD1	TRBJ1-1	.	TGTGCCTGGAGTCGCGGGACAGGGGGCTATAAGACTGAAGCTTTCTTT	CAWSRGTGGYKTEAFF
TRBV11-2	.	TRBJ2-5	.	TGTGCCAGCAGCCTTGGACTGCTGGGGGAGACCCAGTACTTC	CASSLGLLGETQYF
TRBV29-1	.	TRBJ2-1	.	TGCAGCGTTCTTCCGCAGCTCAATGAGCAGTTCTTC	CSVLPQLNEQFF
TRBV23-1	TRBD1	TRBJ1-5	.	TGCGCCAGCAGTCCCACCGGACAGGGAGGTTATCAGCCCCAGCATTTT	CASSPTGQGGYQPQHF
TRBV30	.	TRBJ2-7	.	TGTGCCTGGAGATCCGGGACCTACGAGCAGTACTTC	CAWRSGTYEQYF
TRBV28	TRBD1	TRBJ2-2	.	TGTGCCAGCATCCCCGACAGGGGGCGCACTTCGAACACCGGGGAGCTGTTTTTT	CASIPDRGRTSNTGELFF
TRBV30	TRBD1	TRBJ1-4	.	TGTGCCTGGAGTGTGAGCAGGGGGCAGGGTGAAAAACTGTTTTTT	CAWSVSRGQGEKLFF
TRBV29-1	TRBD1	TRBJ2-2	few	TGCAGCGTTGAAGGGGACAGGGCTCGCACCGGGGAGCTGTTTTTT	CSVEGDRARTGELFF
TRBV7-2	.	TRBJ2-1	.	TGTGCCAGCAGCTTCAGTCGTCAGGGTTACAATGAGCAGTTCTTC	CASSFSRQGYNEQFF
TRBV30	TRBD1	TRBJ1-5	.	TGTGCCTGGAGTGTAGACAGGGGGCCTTCGGGCAATCAGCCCCAGCATTTT	CAWSVDRGPSGNQPQHF
TRBV27	TRBD1	TRBJ1-2	.	TGTGCCAGCAGTAAAGACAGGACAGGGTATGGCTACACCTTC	CASSKDRTGYGYTF
TRBV30	.	TRBJ1-1	.	TGTGCCTGGAGTGTTGGGTGGAGGATGAACACTGAAGCTTTCTTT	CAWSVGWRMNTEAFF
TRBV29-1	.	TRBJ2-3	.	TGCAGCGTTGAACCGGACAGCACAGATACGCAGTATTTT	CSVEPDSTDTQYF
TRBV5-1	.	TRBJ2-6	.	TGCGCCAGCAGCCCCAGTGGGAGGCCTGGGGCCAACGTCCTGACTTTC	CASSPSGRPGANVLTF
TRBV29-1	TRBD2	TRBJ2-3	.	TGCAGCGCAGAAAGAGCGGGGGGTCAGTATTTT	CSAERAGGQYF
TRBV2	.	TRBJ2-1	.	TGTGCCAGCAGCACTCTGACATGGGATGAGCAGTTCTTC	CASSTLTWDEQFF
TRBV5-1	TRBD1	TRBJ2-2	.	TGCGCCAGCAGCATCGGACAGGGGGTGGACACCGGGGAGCTGTTTTTT	CASSIGQGVDTGELFF
TRBV29-1	.	TRBJ1-2	.	TGCAGCGGTGGCAGCGGCATGTATGGCTACACCTTC	CSGGSGMYGYTF
TRBV5-1	TRBD1	TRBJ1-1	.	TGCGCCAGCAGCTTGGCCAGGACAGGGGTGAACACTGAAGCTTTCTTT	CASSLARTGVNTEAFF
TRBV9	.	TRBJ2-5	once	TGTGCCAGCAGCTCCCTACTAGGCGGGGCCCAAGAGACCCAGTACTTC	CASSSLLGGAQETQYF
TRBV2	.	TRBJ2-3	.	TGTGCCAGCAGTGAAGCCGGGCGAACAGATACGCAGTATTTT	CASSEAGRTDTQYF
TRBV6-5	.	TRBJ2-5	.	TGTGCCAGCAGTTACTCGGAGTTGGGGGAGACCCAGTACTTC	CASSYSELGETQYF
TRBV7-2	.	TRBJ2-7	.	TGTGCCAGCAGCTTCAGGGCATCTTACGAGCAGTACTTC	CASSFRASYEQYF
TRBV30	.	TRBJ2-7	.	TGTGCCTGGAGTGTAATGGAAGCGCTATCCCTACCTACAACCTGGGAGCAGTACTTC	CAWSVMEALSLPTTWEQYF
TRBV25-1	.	TRBJ2-1	once	TGTGCCAGCAGTGATGCGAGTATTATATACAATGAGCAGTTCTTC	CASSDASIIYNEQFF
TRBV4-2	.	TRBJ1-2	.	TGTGCCAGCAGTCCTACGGGCGGCATCCCGCTTGGCGGCTACACCTTC	CASSPTGGIPLGGYTF
TRBV30	.	TRBJ2-5	.	TGTGCCTGGAGTACGGGGTGGGAGACCCAGTACTTC	CAWSTGWETQYF
TRBV29-1	.	TRBJ1-2	.	TGCAGCGTACAGGGTGACGATGGCTACACCTTC	CSVQGDDGYTF
TRBV7-8	.	TRBJ1-5	.	TGTGCCAGCACCTCTGATTCGGGGGGCCAGCCCCAGCATTTT	CASTSDSGGQPQHF
TRBV15	TRBD2	TRBJ2-1	.	TGTGCCACCAGCAGGAATAGCGGGGGGGTATATGAGCAGTTCTTC	CATSRNSGGVYEQFF
TRBV29-1	.	TRBJ2-5	.	TGCAGCGTTGTCCGGGGTGAGACCCAGTACTTC	CSVVRGETQYF
TRBV7-8	.	TRBJ1-4	.	TGTGCCAGCAGCTTAACAAGGGAGCGGGGCGGTAATGAAAAACTGTTTTTT	CASSLTRERGGNEKLFF
TRBV7-9	.	TRBJ2-1	.	TGTGCCAGCAGCCCAATGACGGGTCACAATGAGCAGTTCTTC	CASSPMTGHNEQFF
TRBV5-1	.	TRBJ2-3	many	TGCGCCAGCAGCCCGGAGAGGGCAGATACGCAGTATTTT	CASSPERADTQYF
TRBV18	.	TRBJ2-1	.	TGTGCCAGCTCACCCGGGATCAACAATGAGCAGTTCTTC	CASSPGINNEQFF
TRBV5-1	.	TRBJ2-7	.	TGCGCCAGCAGCTCCCCGGGGGCCGCAAAGGGCTACGAGCAGTACTTC	CASSSPGAAKGYEQYF
TRBV5-6	.	TRBJ2-2	.	TGTGCCAGCAGCATTAGGAACATCAACACCGGGGAGCTGTTTTTT	CASSIRNINTGELFF
TRBV4-1	.	TRBJ1-2	.	TGCGCCAGCAGCTTAGTAGCTGGGAACTATGGCTACACCTTC	CASSLVAGNYGYTF
TRBV29-1	.	TRBJ2-3	.	TGCAGCGTTGGTACAGGGTCGCAGTATTTT	CSVGTGSQYF